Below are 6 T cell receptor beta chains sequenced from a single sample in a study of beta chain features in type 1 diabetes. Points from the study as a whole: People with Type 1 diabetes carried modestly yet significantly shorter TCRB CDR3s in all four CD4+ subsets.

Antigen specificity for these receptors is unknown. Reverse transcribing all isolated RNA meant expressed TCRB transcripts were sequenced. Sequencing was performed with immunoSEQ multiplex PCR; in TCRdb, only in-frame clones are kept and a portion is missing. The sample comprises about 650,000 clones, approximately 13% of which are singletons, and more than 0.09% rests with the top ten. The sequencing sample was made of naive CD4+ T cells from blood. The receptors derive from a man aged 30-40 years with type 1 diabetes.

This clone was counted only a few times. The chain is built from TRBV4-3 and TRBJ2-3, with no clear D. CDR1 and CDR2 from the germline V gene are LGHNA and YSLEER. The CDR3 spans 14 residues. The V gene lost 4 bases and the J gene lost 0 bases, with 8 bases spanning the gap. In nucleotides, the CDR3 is TGCGCCAGCAGCCCCGCACATAGCACAGATACGCAGTATTTT. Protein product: CASSPAHSTDTQYF.

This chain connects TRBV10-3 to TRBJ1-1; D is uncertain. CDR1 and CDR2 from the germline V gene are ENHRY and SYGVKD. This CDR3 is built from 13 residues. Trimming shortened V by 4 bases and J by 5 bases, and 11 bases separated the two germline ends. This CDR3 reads CAISGIERTEAFF. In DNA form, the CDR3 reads TGTGCCATCAGTGGTATAGAGAGGACTGAAGCTTTCTTT.

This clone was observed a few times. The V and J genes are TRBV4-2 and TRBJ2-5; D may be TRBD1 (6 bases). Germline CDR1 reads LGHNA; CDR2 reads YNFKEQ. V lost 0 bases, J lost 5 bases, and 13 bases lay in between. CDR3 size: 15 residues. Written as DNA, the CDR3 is TGTGCCAGCAGCCAAGAAAGGGGGATCACGGAGACCCAGTACTTC. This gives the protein CASSQERGITETQYF.

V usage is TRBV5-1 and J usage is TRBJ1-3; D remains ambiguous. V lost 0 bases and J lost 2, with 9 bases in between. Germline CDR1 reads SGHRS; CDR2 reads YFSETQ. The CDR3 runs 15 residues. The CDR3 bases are TGCGCCAGCAGCTTGGATGCCAACCCTGGAAACACCATATATTTT. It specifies CASSLDANPGNTIYF.

The CDR3 is CASSRPGYGYTF. CDR3 sequence (DNA): TGTGCCAGCAGTCGTCCCGGCTATGGCTACACCTTC. This chain links TRBV28 with TRBJ1-2; D is undetermined. V gave up 5 bases and J gave up 4 bases, with 8 bases separating them. CDR1 MDHEN and CDR2 SYDVKM come from the germline V gene. The CDR3 contains 12 residues.

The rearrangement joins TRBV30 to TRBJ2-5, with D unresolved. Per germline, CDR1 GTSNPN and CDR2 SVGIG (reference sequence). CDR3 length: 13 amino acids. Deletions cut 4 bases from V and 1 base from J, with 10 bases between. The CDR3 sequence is CAWNLKLQETQYF. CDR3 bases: TGTGCCTGGAACTTAAAGCTCCAAGAGACCCAGTACTTC.